This T cell receptor (beta chain) comes out of a study of T cell repertoires in cytomegalovirus infection. About the research overall: Carrying CMV and the relevant HLA type showed in public TCR beta signatures.

V shed 5 bases, J shed 2 bases, and the junction held 3 bases outside the gene matches. The CDR3 sequence is 15 residues long. CDR1 SGHVS and CDR2 FQNEAQ come from the germline V gene. TCRdb called the reads again in MiXCR, with one record for every CDR3 protein. The data show approximately 550,000 distinct CDR3 sequences, about 15% seen once. This clonotype has a count of ten or more. Sequenced: CD8+ T cells from PBMCs. The origin of this receptor is a human donor in good health (CMV status not recorded). Some clones in this sample may be carry-over from other donors' samples. J is TRBJ2-6 and V is TRBV7-8, with TRBD1 matching 7 bases. The DNA for the CDR3 is TGTGCCAGCAGCGCCGACAGGGCTGGGGCCAACGTCCTGACTTTC. Its translation is CASSADRAGANVLTF.